These T cell receptor beta chains were read from a single sample in a study of blood T cell repertoires in COVID-19. The assay was immunoSEQ multiplex PCR, and TCRdb's table has in-frame clones only and misses some. This table holds about 11,000 clones, about 83% found once. Sequences were obtained from peripheral blood. These receptors were taken from a man aged 45-65 years with active COVID-19. The CDR3 runs from the conserved cysteine through the conserved F or W. Clone size, where shown, is once, few, many, or a class for clones that have expanded.

abundance	v_gene	len	CDR3aa
-	TRBV7-6	16	CASSSSYSGNTGELFF
-	TRBV27	15	CASLDRAVNTGELFF
-	TRBV29-1	15	CSVAGQDSGANVLTF
-	TRBV15	15	CATSTLTSGVNEQFF
-	TRBV7-8	16	CASSLAGTRGYNEQFF
-	TRBV15	13	CATSRLAGGEQYF
-	TRBV27	15	CASSPILASDNEQFF
-	TRBV7-6	16	CASSPGLAGEWETQYF
few	TRBV9	15	CASTRGQANQETQYF
-	TRBV6-9	16	CASSYIREGSYNEQFF
-	TRBV28	17	CASSLEGAEPIGETQYF
-	TRBV4-1	15	CASSASGTRDHEQYF
once	TRBV19	15	CASSPGTSGTTEQYF
few	TRBV11-2	17	CASSLVEGGPYTDTQYF
few	TRBV11-3	13	CASSFSVAGELFF
-	TRBV9	14	CASSLAGVSDTQYF
-	TRBV19	14	CASMDPGQGDEQYF
once	TRBV7-9	14	CASSLAGTDYGYTF
-	TRBV7-8	15	CASSLGGGGVETQYF
-	TRBV7-8	16	CASSLYYGGMLGEQYF
-	TRBV7-3	16	CASSLSSLLSYNEQFF
-	TRBV5-4	14	CASSPGPGVGELFF
-	TRBV5-6	15	CASSLQPYSNQPQHF
-	TRBV19	15	CASSVTPGQGYEQYF
-	TRBV27	9	CASSSEAFF
few	TRBV5-4	15	CASSFSGTLRETQYF
-	TRBV7-8	17	CASSLYAGAYSNQPQHF
-	TRBV28	16	CASSSYSGGGDNEQFF
few	TRBV28	16	CASNQGSRVTKNIQYF
-	TRBV27	18	CASSLYLASGTGGYEQYF
-	TRBV3-1/TRBV3-2	17	CASSQDNLGQGYNEQFF
-	TRBV13	16	CASSFQTAGATDTQYF
-	TRBV21-1	19	CASSKAPRVAGGRSYEQYF
-	TRBV28	16	CASRGLADNSYNEQFF
-	TRBV4-2	15	CASSQEGTSIYIQYF
-	TRBV27	15	CASRATGLSNYGYTF
-	TRBV13	17	CASSFESLAHNQETQYF
-	TRBV5-5	16	CASSLEAGLSIYEQYF
-	TRBV13	14	CASSLASENTEAFF
-	TRBV5-1	13	CASSLDGGSEAFF
once	TRBV5-4	18	CASSPSDLERGSYNEQFF
few	TRBV7-9	12	CASAGRDYEQYF
-	TRBV19	15	CASGRRGPGNQPQHF
-	TRBV5-4	13	CASSLPLSEKLFF
-	TRBV4-1	16	CASSHPPGQASDTQYF